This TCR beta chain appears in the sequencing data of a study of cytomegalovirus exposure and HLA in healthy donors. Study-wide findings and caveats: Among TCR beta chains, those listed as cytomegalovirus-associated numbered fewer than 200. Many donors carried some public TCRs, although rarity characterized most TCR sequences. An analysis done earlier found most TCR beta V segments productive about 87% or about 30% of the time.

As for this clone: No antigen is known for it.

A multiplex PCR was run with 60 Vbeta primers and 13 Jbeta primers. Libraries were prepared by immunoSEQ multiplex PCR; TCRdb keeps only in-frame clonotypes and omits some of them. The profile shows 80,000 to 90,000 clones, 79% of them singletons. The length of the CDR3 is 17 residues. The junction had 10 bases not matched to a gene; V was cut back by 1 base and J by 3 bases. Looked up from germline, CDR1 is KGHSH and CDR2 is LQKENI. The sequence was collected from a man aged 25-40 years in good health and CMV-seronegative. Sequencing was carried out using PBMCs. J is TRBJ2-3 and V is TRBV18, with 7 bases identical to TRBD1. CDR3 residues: CASSPRTTGFRTDTQYF. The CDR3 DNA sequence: TGTGCCAGCTCACCACGGACGACAGGGTTTCGTACAGATACGCAGTATTTT.